This record covers a single T cell receptor beta chain. Its antigen is unknown. Base qualities are not provided; no much larger clone lies one nucleotide away. Participants in the prospective study were enrolled through a virtual design, were aged roughly 18 to 90 years, and lived in roughly 25 United States geographic areas. To assign participants to cohorts, the prospective study relied on clinical history that participants themselves reported in a screening survey and a study questionnaire. For ImmuneRACE Cohort 3, a participant was defined as recovered based on two consecutive negative NP/OP PCR tests, clearance by a healthcare professional, or resolution of symptoms. In the prospective study, whole blood, serum and a nasopharyngeal or oropharyngeal swab were collected from each participant by mobile phlebotomists. Over a roughly 2-month period, participants in the prospective study had the option of providing additional blood draws and questionnaires. Before DNA extraction, blood samples from the prospective study were shipped at room temperature or frozen.

The immunoSEQ Assay, a bias-controlled multiplex PCR, was used to amplify TCRbeta CDR3 regions from genomic DNA. Per the original workflow: The number of nucleated cells in each sample was estimated by amplification of reference gene primers within the assay. To quantify the absolute abundance of each unique TCRbeta CDR3 rearrangement, sequence reads were collapsed and filtered. Productive Simpson clonality was computed per sample as the square root of Simpson's diversity index over productive rearrangements. In TCRdb, the immuneACCESS table is reduced to in-frame sequences with V and J assigned. These tables do not hold every clone; where another copy was compared, an unresolved V gene accounts for under half, and the others remain unexplained. The V and J calls and clone size are taken from that table; D and trimming were inferred from the DNA. The sample contains about 300,000 clones, approximately 83% of them found a single time. The ten largest clonotypes hold 2.2% of the sample.

The data originate from a study of blood T cell repertoires in COVID-19 (dated by TCRdb to the early 2020s). With regard to the full study: The collaborator samples originated in the United States, Italy and Spain and spanned the acute and convalescent phases of COVID-19. The prospective study material was composed of cDNA or gDNA derived from T cells, B-cell-depleted T cells, or PBMCs. Subjects who had been exposed to COVID-19, were actively infected with it, or had recovered from it provided the deeply sampled blood TCRbeta repertoires that made up the dataset. A freely available public database, intended as a resource for researchers studying the immune response to SARS-CoV-2, is where the repertoires were released. The samples were drawn from the first 160 participants of the ongoing ImmuneRACE study and from 1,254 subjects provided by 6 global collaborators. A de-identified subject ID, COVID-19 status, age in years and sex were almost always included in the sample metadata. HLA class I and class II types, where available, came from metadata supplied by the sample provider rather than from assay-based typing. Broad study findings and their caveats: The amount of clinical and demographic metadata varied by source and participant and was provided uncurated.

The germline V gene supplies CDR1 SGDLS and CDR2 YYNGEE. Taken from cysteine to phenylalanine, the CDR3 has 17 residues. Only CDR3 DNA is held: 51 bases, read in frame from base 1. Cut back by 1 base and 0 bases, the V and J ends lie 14 bases apart. Sequencing was done on a sample of PBMCs or T cells enriched from blood (not recorded which). The clonotype originates from a man between 25 and 39 years old who had recovered from COVID-19. The chain is encoded by TRBV9 joined to TRBJ2-1; a tentative D call is TRBD2 (5 bases match). In nucleotides, the sequence is TGTGCCAGCAGCGTATTTAGCCTTGAGGGCTCCTACAATGAGCAGTTCTTC. This codes for CASSVFSLEGSYNEQFF.